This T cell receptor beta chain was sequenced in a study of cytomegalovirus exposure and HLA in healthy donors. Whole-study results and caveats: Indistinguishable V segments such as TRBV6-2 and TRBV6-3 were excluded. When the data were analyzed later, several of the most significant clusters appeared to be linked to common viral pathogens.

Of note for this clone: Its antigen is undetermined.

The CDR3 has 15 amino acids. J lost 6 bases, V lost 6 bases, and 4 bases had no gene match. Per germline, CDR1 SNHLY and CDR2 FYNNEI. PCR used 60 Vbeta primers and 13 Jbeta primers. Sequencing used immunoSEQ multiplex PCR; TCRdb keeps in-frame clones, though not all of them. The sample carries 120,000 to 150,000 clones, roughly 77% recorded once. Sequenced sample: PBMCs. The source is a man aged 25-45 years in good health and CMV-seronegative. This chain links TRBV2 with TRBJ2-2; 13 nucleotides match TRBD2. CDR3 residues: CASRATSGGAGELFF. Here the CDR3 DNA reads TGTGCCAGCAGGGCTACTAGCGGGGGGGCCGGGGAGCTGTTTTTT.